This T cell receptor beta chain stems from a study of T cell responses to AZD1222 COVID-19 vaccine. At the level of the study: Researchers grouped second doses given at about 4 or about 12 weeks into one pool.

The CDR3 has 15 amino acids. Germline CDR1 reads MNHEY; CDR2 reads SVGAGI. V lost 6 bases to trimming and J lost 3 bases, with 18 bases between them. Study-wide points: Sampled repertoires all dated from after the peak T cell response.

Some clones are missing from TCRdb's copy, which holds only in-frame ones; the method was immunoSEQ multiplex PCR. The table shows approximately 120,000 clones, with over 80% occurring only once. On this clone: Its antigen is still unknown.

The receptor was derived from an adult in good health. The source was peripheral blood, collected on day 0 of AZD1222 vaccination. This rearrangement joins TRBV6-5 to TRBJ2-7, with D possibly TRBD1 on 6 matching bases. The CDR3 DNA reads TGTGCCAGCAGACAACTACAGGGACCCGGCTACGAGCAGTACTTC. Amino acids: CASRQLQGPGYEQYF.